This TCR beta chain appears in the sequencing data of a study of T cells in Graves' hyperthyroidism and ophthalmopathy (dated by TCRdb to between 2018 and 2021). A note on the overall study: Peripheral blood was collected at initial diagnosis, before any treatment. To identify distinguishing TCR V-J signatures, a discovery cohort of about 100 patients was used, comprising some 43 with Graves' ophthalmopathy and roughly 60 with stable Graves' hyperthyroidism. Prospective prediction of ophthalmopathy was tested in an independent validation cohort of 18 to 20 hyperthyroidism patients and 15 to 17 patients who later progressed to ophthalmopathy. The 100 or so discovery patients were randomly split 7:3 into training and test sets. In addition, the study compared T-cell repertoires in thyroid tissue and in blood from five to seven Graves' hyperthyroidism patients. Once sampling was done, hyperthyroidism patients were given methimazole at a starting dose of 30 mg daily, whereas ophthalmopathy patients were given high-dose intravenous methylprednisolone. TCR Vbeta CDR3 sequencing of 120 to 150 peripheral blood samples (approximately 44 ophthalmopathy, 75 hyperthyroidism and some 17 progressor patients) is reported in the paper.

Overall study results and their limits: No statistical method was used to set the sample size in advance, and investigators knew the group allocation. A model built on a 13 V-J signature distinguished ophthalmopathy from stable hyperthyroidism, reaching 85% to 90% sensitivity and 81.08% specificity in cross-validation and 80%/75% in testing. Blood samples also contained most of the expanded thyroid clonotypes (frequency above 0.001), which suggests that blood repertoires may reflect thyroid immune responses. In validation, the model predicted progression to ophthalmopathy with around 71% sensitivity and roughly 72% specificity, a median of about 6 months before onset.

Graves' hyperthyroidism was defined as stable when no progression to ophthalmopathy occurred over 18 months of follow-up. Hyperthyroidism patients were newly diagnosed, with disease duration under 2 months, and aged 18 to 65 years. Patients with uncontrolled infections, other autoimmune diseases, pregnancy or lactation were excluded. Diagnoses were based on clinical symptoms, serum thyroxine and TRAb, thyroid ultrasound and orbital computed tomography. Ficoll-Paque density gradient centrifugation was used to isolate PBMCs from around 10 ml of fresh peripheral blood. Total RNA was extracted using Trizol reagent, and RNA quality was assessed on an Agilent 2100 Bioanalyzer. Taken from cysteine to phenylalanine, the CDR3 has 18 residues. CDR3 DNA only is kept here, 54 bases in frame from base 1. Trimming takes 2 bases off V and 3 bases off J; junction bases not matched to a gene: 10. Per the germline V gene, MDHEN is the CDR1 and SYDVKM is the CDR2.

TCR beta CDR3 regions were amplified from RNA transcripts. A first-round RT-PCR of the TCR CDR3 used the HTBI primer set with the Qiagen OneStep RT-PCR kit. Libraries were constructed in a second round of multiplex PCR, after which size selection and purification were performed. The libraries were sequenced on an Illumina HiSeq2000 using paired-end 100 bp reads. The published analysis was carried out like this. SOAPnuke was used to process the raw data, removing reads that contained adapters or uncalled bases, had a mean Phred below 15, or lacked an exact match to the constant primer or identifier. COPE v1.2.5 was used to merge the high-quality paired reads, and each unique nucleotide sequence was defined as a clonotype. MiTCR v1.1 was used to align the clonotypes against IMGT TRBV, TRBD and TRBJ reference segments. The analysis included only V-J combinations with a frequency above 0.0001, which together covered over 98% of the repertoires. The TCS score was defined as F50 (clonal expansion) divided by E x V (chaos), with BLOSUM62-based TCRdist calculated between CDR3 peptides within each V-J. Welch's t-statistics and random forest reduced 500 to 650 V-J features to about 13, which were used in a naive Bayes classifier (R e1071). TCRdb reran the public reads through fastp at Q25 and MiXCR, keeping productive beta chains. Entries are consolidated by CDR3 protein sequence, retaining the most common genes and DNA. In this record, the V and J calls reflect TCRdb's handling and not the investigators' own analysis. This sample gives roughly 740,000 distinct CDR3 sequences in total; around 15% of them show up just once. The ten top clones hold 8.4% of the sample.

This clonotype showed up many times. Its antigen remains undetermined. Per-base qualities were not stored, and no clone one base away is much larger. The V gene is TRBV28 and the J gene is TRBJ2-2, with 9 bases matching TRBD2. The receptor was isolated from a man between 18 and 35 years old with Graves' hyperthyroidism. Sequencing was done on a sample of blood. The nucleotide sequence is given as TGTGCCAGCAGTTTAATGCCCTGGCTAGCGGGGTACACCGGGGAGCTGTTTTTT. This encodes CASSLMPWLAGYTGELFF.